This T cell receptor (beta chain) was recovered during a study of blood T cell repertoires in COVID-19 (dated by TCRdb to 2020 to 2021). For context, the study as a whole: Samples covering the acute and convalescent phases of COVID-19 were provided by collaborators in the United States, Italy and Spain. Samples were obtained from the ongoing ImmuneRACE study (first 160 participants) and from 1,254 subjects provided by 6 global collaborators. Subjects who had been exposed to COVID-19, were actively infected with it, or had recovered from it provided the deeply sampled blood TCRbeta repertoires that made up the dataset. The material from the prospective study consisted of cDNA or gDNA derived from T cells, B-cell-depleted T cells, or PBMCs. Where available, HLA class I and class II types were taken from metadata supplied by the sample provider and were not determined by assay-based typing. A de-identified subject ID, COVID-19 status, age in years and sex were almost always included in the sample metadata. The repertoires were made available in a free public database intended to serve as a resource for research on the immune response to SARS-CoV-2.

TCRbeta CDR3 regions were amplified from genomic DNA using the immunoSEQ Assay, a bias-controlled multiplex PCR. The authors' analysis ran thus. The number of nucleated cells in each sample was estimated from the amplification of reference gene primers within the assay. To quantify the absolute abundance of each unique TCRbeta CDR3 rearrangement, sequence reads were collapsed and filtered. For each sample, productive Simpson clonality was calculated by taking the square root of Simpson's diversity index across productive rearrangements. TCRdb re-hosts the immuneACCESS table, in-frame sequences only. Its copies lack some clones; in the studies checked, an unresolved V gene accounts for under half of them, and the cause for the rest is not known. From that table come the V and J calls and clone size; the DNA was used to work out D and trimming. Counted in this sample were approximately 190,000 clones; 90% of them appeared once. Clones ranked in the top ten supply nearly 0.55% of the sample.

The collaborating institutions used their own protocols to collect whole blood in K2EDTA tubes. For TCRbeta analysis, collaborators shipped samples as frozen whole blood, isolated PBMCs, or DNA extracted from either of those sample types. For CDR1 and CDR2, the germline V gene (reference sequence) lists LGHDT and YNNKEL. The CDR3 starts with the cysteine, ends with the phenylalanine, and has 14 residues. The read is trimmed to its CDR3 DNA, 42 bases read in frame from base 1. The junction shows trimming of 1 base on V and 6 bases on J, plus 11 bases between the germline ends. Turning to this clone: No antigen is known for it. Base quality data are lacking; no much larger clone is found one base away.

Overall study results and their limits: The quantity of clinical and demographic metadata differed by source and by participant and was supplied without curation.

The receptor comes from a man aged 45 to 65 with acute or convalescent COVID-19. Recombination linked TRBV3-1 (or the pseudogene TRBV3-2) to TRBJ2-3; matching of 5 bases hints at TRBD2 as the D gene. Sequencing input: peripheral blood. The CDR3 protein sequence reads: CASSQGPGVDTQYF. The DNA is as follows: TGTGCCAGCAGCCAAGGGCCCGGGGTCGATACGCAGTATTTT.